This T cell receptor (beta chain) was documented in a study of molecular identifiers for immune sequencing clone quantification. For this clonotype: The CDR3 end shows no conserved phenylalanine or tryptophan, and so a read error is likely.

Sorting recovered naive CD8 T cells on a CD8+CD4-CCR7+CD45RA+ profile. CDR3 length: 18 residues. Germline-derived CDR1 and CDR2 are SNHLY and FYNNEI. One entry per CDR3 protein, called by TCRdb with MiXCR from the PCR reads. This sample has under 800,000 distinct CDR3 sequences, with 25% found just once. Sequencing input: naive CD8+ T cells from blood, with Jurkat cell RNA spiked in. As to subset: FACS-sorted CD8+CD4-CCR7+CD45RA+ naive T cells. The source of this sequence is a human donor in good health. Some libraries in this study had Jurkat cell RNA spiked in. This chain connects TRBV2 to TRBJ1-4, with D hard to call. Written as DNA, the CDR3 is TGTGCCAGCAGTGAAGAGGGTAGACGGACCACGCAAAATGAGAAACTGTTTTCT. Its translation: CASSEEGRRTTQNEKLFS.